The present TCR beta chain was sequenced within a study of blood T cell repertoires in COVID-19. Overall study: From T cells, B-cell-depleted T cells, or PBMCs came the material, which was cDNA or gDNA.

Sequencing was performed with immunoSEQ multiplex PCR; in TCRdb, only in-frame clones are kept and a portion is missing. Of roughly 97,000 clones detected, about 80% appear once; the ten largest clones hold 6% to 8.5%. This clone occurred once. The CDR3 has 15 residues. V lost 3 bases to trimming and J lost 2 bases; unmatched junction nucleotides: 6. CDR1 SQVTM and CDR2 ANQGSEA come from the germline V gene. This TCR was sampled from a man aged 65-85 years with acute or convalescent COVID-19. The V gene is TRBV29-1, the J gene TRBJ1-2; 10 nucleotides align to TRBD1. Sequencing was carried out using peripheral blood. The DNA of the CDR3 is TGCAGCGTTGACCTTCGACAGGGGGCAAACTATGGCTACACCTTC. Protein sequence: CSVDLRQGANYGYTF. Looking up the rest from reference TRBV29-1 and TRBJ1-2 gives the full variable domain: SAVISQKPSRDICQRGTSLTIQCQVDSQVTMMFWYRQQPGQSLTLIATANQGSEATYESGFVIDKFPISRPNLTFSTLTVSNMSPEDSSIYLCSVDLRQGANYGYTFGSGTRLTVV.